Below, one TCR beta chain is given with its context. The data were taken from a study of blood T cell repertoires in COVID-19. Study-wide context: Acute-phase and convalescent COVID-19 samples originated in the United States, Italy and Spain.

Generated by immunoSEQ multiplex PCR, the TCRdb table keeps only in-frame clones and is missing some. The sample contains roughly 170,000 clones, 88% of which appear only once. Germline V gene lookup returns CDR1 SGHNT and CDR2 YENEEA. V was clipped by 2 bases and J by 9 bases, with 11 bases between them. The CDR3 length is 13 residues. The origin of this receptor is a man in his sixties with acute or convalescent COVID-19. V usage is TRBV11-3 and J usage is TRBJ2-1, with a possible D match to TRBD2 (5 bases). Source material: peripheral blood. The CDR3: CASSLFGESEQFF. The DNA for the CDR3 is TGTGCCAGCAGCTTATTCGGGGAGTCTGAGCAGTTCTTC. Using reference TRBV11-3 and TRBJ2-1 for the parts outside the CDR3, the full variable domain is EAGVVQSPRYKIIEKKQPVAFWCNPISGHNTLYWYLQNLGQGPELLIRYENEEAVDDSQLPKDRFSAERLKGVDSTLKIQPAELGDSAVYLCASSLFGESEQFFGPGTRLTVL.